The present T cell receptor (beta chain) was sequenced within a study of cytomegalovirus exposure and HLA in healthy donors. The V gene end was trimmed by 4 bases and the J gene end by 10 bases; junction bases not matched to a gene: 6. Germline V lookup: CDR1 MNHEY, CDR2 SVGAGI. The CDR3 is 14 residues long. In the PCR, 60 Vbeta and 13 Jbeta primers were used. TCRdb's table, derived via immunoSEQ multiplex PCR, lists solely in-frame clones and lacks some. This table has around 130,000 clones, roughly 84% appearing once. Sequences were obtained from PBMCs. The receptor was derived from a woman younger than 30 in good health and CMV-seropositive. The J gene is TRBJ1-6, the V gene TRBV6-5, with 8 nucleotides matching TRBD1. The DNA of the CDR3 is TGTGCCAGCAGTTTCGGACAGGGAGGGTCACCCCTCCACTTT. Its protein is CASSFGQGGSPLHF.